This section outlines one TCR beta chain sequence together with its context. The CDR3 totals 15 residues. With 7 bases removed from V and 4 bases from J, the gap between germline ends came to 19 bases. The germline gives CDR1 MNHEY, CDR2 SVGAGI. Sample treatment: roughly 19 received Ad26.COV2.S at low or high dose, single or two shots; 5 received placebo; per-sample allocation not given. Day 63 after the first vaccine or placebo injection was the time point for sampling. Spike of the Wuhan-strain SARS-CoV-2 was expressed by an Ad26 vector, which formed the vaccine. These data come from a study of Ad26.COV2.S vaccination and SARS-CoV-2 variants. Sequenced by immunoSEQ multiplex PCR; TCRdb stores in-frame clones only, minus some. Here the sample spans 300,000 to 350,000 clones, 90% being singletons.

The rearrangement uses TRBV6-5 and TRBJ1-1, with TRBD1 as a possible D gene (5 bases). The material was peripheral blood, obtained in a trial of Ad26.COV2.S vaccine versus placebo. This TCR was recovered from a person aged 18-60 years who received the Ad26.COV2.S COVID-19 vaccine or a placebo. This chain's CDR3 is CASIILRGVSTEAFF. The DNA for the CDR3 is TGTGCCAGCATCATCCTGAGGGGCGTGAGCACTGAAGCTTTCTTT.